The 16 T cell receptor beta chains given below trace back to one sample, sequenced in a study of spatial heterogeneity in lung cancer. Time point defined: sample taken at primary tumor resection. General observations from the study: Tumors with more nonsynonymous mutations had more expanded intratumoral alpha and beta TCRs.

TCRdb recomputed calls from the 5' RACE reads with MiXCR, one row per CDR3 protein. The sample lists a few thousand distinct CDR3 sequences; 17% were seen once. Antigen specificity for these receptors is unknown. Material: lung tumor tissue, obtained at surgery. These receptors were obtained from a male donor with early-stage non-small cell lung cancer.

In regard to this clonotype: The library was built for alpha chains, so this beta chain is an off-target read and its size means little. The chain combines TRBV7-2 with TRBJ2-7; TRBD1 matches 7 bases. Germline trimming cut 4 bases from V and 3 bases from J; bases unmatched to any gene: 3. CDR1 and CDR2 (germline): SGHTA, FQGNSA. The CDR3 has 13 amino acids. DNA of the CDR3: TGTGCCAGCAGCTCCAGGGACAGCTACGAGCAGTACTTC. It codes for CASSSRDSYEQYF.

This clonotype was detected only a few times. This beta chain came through as a stray read in a library set up for alpha chains, and its size says little. The V gene is TRBV5-1, the J gene TRBJ2-1; a weak D match, TRBD1 (5 bases). Deletions cut 6 bases from V and 7 bases from J, with 17 bases between. CDR1 and CDR2 (germline): SGHRS, YFSETQ. This CDR3 region has 14 residues. The CDR3 bases are TGCGCCAGCACAAGGGGCCCCCTCGGGAATGAGCAGTTCTTC. It translates to CASTRGPLGNEQFF.

This clonotype has a handful of counts. Being off target in a library aimed at alpha chains, this beta chain has a size of little meaning. The chain has TRBV27 and TRBJ1-6; D remains unclear. This CDR3 region has 15 residues. The V gene lost 5 bases and the J gene lost 5 bases, with 13 bases spanning the gap. CDR1 is MNHEY, CDR2 SMNVEV, per germline (reference sequence). The CDR3 DNA is TGTGCCAGCAGTGCCAGCCCCGGCGATAATTCACCCCTCCACTTT. As protein: CASSASPGDNSPLHF.

Of note for this clonotype: Because the library targeted alpha chains, this beta chain is an off-target read whose size means little. V is TRBV5-1 and J is TRBJ2-7; weak D call: TRBD1 (6 bases). Per germline, CDR1 SGHRS and CDR2 YFSETQ. The CDR3 length is 13 residues. V lost 2 bases and J lost 6, with 12 bases in between. CDR3 in DNA: TGCGCCAGCAGCTTCCTGGGGGCGGGCGAGCAGTACTTC. Its translation: CASSFLGAGEQYF.

Regarding this clonotype: The library was prepared for alpha chains; this beta chain is a stray read, so its frequency means little. V is TRBV20-1 and J is TRBJ2-1; 8 positions match TRBD2. This CDR3 comprises 15 residues. Per the germline V gene, CDR1 is DFQATT and CDR2 is SNEGSKA (reference sequence). The CDR3, as DNA: TGCAGCGGCAGGCCCGTCGGGGGGGCAATGGATGAGCAGTTCTTC. This encodes CSGRPVGGAMDEQFF.

This clonotype showed up just a few times. Because the library targeted alpha chains, this beta chain is an off-target read whose size means little. The chain recombines TRBV18 with TRBJ1-4, with D unclear. The germline CDR1 and CDR2 sequences are KGHSH and LQKENI. This CDR3 is 11 amino acids long. V lost 5 bases, J lost 8 bases, and 6 bases lay in between. The CDR3 here is CASSEGEKLFF. The CDR3 coding sequence is TGTGCCAGCTCAGAGGGAGAAAAACTGTTTTTT. Full variable domain (remainder filled in from reference TRBV18 and TRBJ1-4): NAGVMQNPRHLVRRRGQEARLRCSPMKGHSHVYWYRQLPEEGLKFMVYLQKENIIDESGMPKERFSAEFPKEGPSILRIQQVVRGDSAAYFCASSEGEKLFFGSGTQLSVL.

In its sample, this clonotype ranks as medium-sized. This beta chain is a stray read from a library made for alpha chains; its abundance is not meaningful. The chain links TRBV27 to TRBJ1-5; D gene unclear. The CDR3 is 13 residues long. Germline V lookup: CDR1 MNHEY, CDR2 SMNVEV (reference sequence). V was cut by 7 bases and J by 3 bases, with 10 bases left in between. The CDR3 bases are TGTGCCAGCACCATGGCAGCCAATCAGCCCCAGCATTTT. Its translation is CASTMAANQPQHF.

On this clonotype itself: A library prepared for alpha chains yielded this beta chain as an off-target read; its size is of little meaning. The V call is TRBV13, the J call TRBJ2-2; 11 bases match TRBD2. This CDR3 is built from 15 residues. The V segment lost 5 bases and the J segment 3 bases; nucleotides outside the gene matches: 2. In germline, CDR1 is PRHDT, CDR2 FYEKMQ (reference sequence). DNA for the CDR3: TGTGCCAGCAGCCCGGGACTAGCGGACACCGGGGAGCTGTTTTTT. Translation gives CASSPGLADTGELFF.

By frequency in the sample, this clonotype is large (0.1 to 1%). The size of this beta chain means little, since it is a stray read in a library made for alpha chains. This rearrangement joins TRBV10-3 to TRBJ1-1; D is perhaps TRBD1 (6 bases). V lost 1 base and J lost 6, with 12 bases in between. Germline CDR1 is ENHRY and CDR2 is SYGVKD. The length of the CDR3 is 14 residues. CDR3 region: CAISEYRALAEAFF. In DNA, the CDR3 is TGTGCCATCAGTGAGTACAGGGCCTTGGCTGAAGCTTTCTTT.

In regard to this clonotype: Because this beta chain is a stray read in a library intended to capture alpha chains, its abundance should not be given much weight. The chain recombines TRBV4-1 with TRBJ2-7, with 8 bases that match TRBD1. Looked up from germline, CDR1 is MGHRA and CDR2 is YSYEKL. The CDR3 covers 15 residues. V was clipped by 1 base and J by 3 bases; unmatched bases: 5. CDR3 sequence reads: CASSQGTGSIYEQYF. The CDR3, as DNA: TGCGCCAGCAGCCAAGGGACAGGGTCTATCTACGAGCAGTACTTC.

Within the sample, this clonotype is medium-sized. Within a library made for alpha chains, this beta chain is off target, and its count is uninformative. This chain connects TRBV2 to TRBJ1-1, with D tentatively TRBD1 (5 bases). Germline values: CDR1 SNHLY, CDR2 FYNNEI. CDR3 length: 13 residues. V shed 3 bases and J shed 3 bases, with 8 bases lying between them. CDR3 nucleotide sequence: TGTGCCAGCAGTGAGACAGAGCACACTGAAGCTTTCTTT. It yields the protein CASSETEHTEAFF.

This clonotype showed up just a few times. This beta chain slipped into a library made for alpha chains as a stray read, so its size is not meaningful. CDR3 in DNA: TGTGCCATCAGAGCGTCTTGGGACTCCTACGAGCAGTACTTC. It is translated as CAIRASWDSYEQYF. The chain has TRBV10-3 and TRBJ2-7, with D unresolved. The CDR3 length is 14 residues. V was cut by 6 bases and J by 0 bases, with 12 bases left in between. The germline V gene has CDR1 ENHRY and CDR2 SYGVKD.

The table lists this clonotype with a few counts. The size of this beta chain means little, since it is a stray read in a library made for alpha chains. The chain joins TRBV6-2 or TRBV6-3 to TRBJ1-5, with D unclear. This CDR3 spans 15 amino acids. Per the germline V gene, CDR1 is MNHEY and CDR2 is SVGEGT. V lost 5 bases and J 3 bases, leaving 14 bases between the germline ends. The CDR3, as DNA: TGTGCCAGCAGTCCCAGCCAGGCCATCAATCAGCCCCAGCATTTT. It translates to CASSPSQAINQPQHF.

In its sample, this clonotype ranks as large. For a library built for alpha chains, this beta chain is a stray read; little rests on its size. The chain recombines TRBV20-1 with TRBJ2-1, with TRBD2 matching over 10 bases. J lost 8 bases, V lost 6 bases, and 13 bases had no gene match. Germline V lookup: CDR1 DFQATT, CDR2 SNEGSKA (reference sequence). The CDR3 runs to 15 residues. The DNA of the CDR3 is TGCAGTGCCCCTAAGCCTAGCGGGGGCAGGGATGAGCAGTTCTTC. Its translation: CSAPKPSGGRDEQFF.

A few counts support this clonotype. Little can be read into the size of this beta chain, an off-target read in a library designed for alpha chains. This chain uses TRBV27 with TRBJ1-1, with a weak D call TRBD1 (6 bases). V was shortened by 2 bases and J by 7 bases, with 14 bases between the two germline ends. CDR1 is MNHEY, CDR2 SMNVEV, per germline (reference sequence). The CDR3 runs 14 residues. DNA for the CDR3: TGTGCCAGCAGTTTAAAACAGGGTACACGTGAAGCTTTCTTT. Protein product: CASSLKQGTREAFF.

This clonotype was counted at least ten times. Since it is a stray read in a library aimed at alpha chains, this beta chain has a size that is not meaningful. The gene calls are TRBV6-6 and TRBJ1-1; D remains ambiguous. Germline lookup yields CDR1 MNHNY and CDR2 SVGAGI (reference sequence). The CDR3 is 15 amino acids. Between the trimmed V and J ends, which lost 0 bases and 0 bases, there was a span of 8 bases. Here the CDR3 reads CASSYSIQVNTEAFF. The CDR3 DNA is TGTGCCAGCAGTTACTCGATCCAGGTGAACACTGAAGCTTTCTTT.